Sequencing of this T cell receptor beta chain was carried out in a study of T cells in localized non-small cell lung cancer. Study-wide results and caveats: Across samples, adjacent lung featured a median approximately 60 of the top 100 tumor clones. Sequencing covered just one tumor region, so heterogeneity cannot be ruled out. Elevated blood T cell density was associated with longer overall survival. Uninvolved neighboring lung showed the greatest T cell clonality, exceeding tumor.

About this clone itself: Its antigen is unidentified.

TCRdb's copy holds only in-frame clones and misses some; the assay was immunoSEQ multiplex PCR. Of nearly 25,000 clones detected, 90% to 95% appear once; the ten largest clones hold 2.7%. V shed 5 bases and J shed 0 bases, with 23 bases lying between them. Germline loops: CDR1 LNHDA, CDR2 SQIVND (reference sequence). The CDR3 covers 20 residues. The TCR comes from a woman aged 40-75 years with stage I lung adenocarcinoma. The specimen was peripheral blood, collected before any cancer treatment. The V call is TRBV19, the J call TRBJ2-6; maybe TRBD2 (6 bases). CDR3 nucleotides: TGTGCCAGTAGTCAAGTAGTGGGGGGTCTGTTGCTCTCTGGGGCCAACGTCCTGACTTTC. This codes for CASSQVVGGLLLSGANVLTF.